These 15 T cell receptor beta chains came from one sample sequenced in a study of OX40 agonist ivuxolimab in advanced cancers. Libraries were prepared by immunoSEQ multiplex PCR; TCRdb keeps only in-frame clonotypes and omits some of them. The sample consists of about 77,000 clones, approximately 95% of them appearing once. The source material was CD4+ or CD8+ T cells sorted from blood, sampled in a trial of the OX40 agonist ivuxolimab. The receptors here all came from an adult with an advanced solid tumor such as melanoma, head and neck, liver or kidney cancer.

This chain joins TRBV11-2 and TRBJ1-5; no reliable D call. From germline, CDR1 is SGHAT and CDR2 FQNNGV. V shed 5 bases and J shed 0 bases, with 17 bases lying between them. The CDR3 has 17 amino acids. The CDR3 loop reads CASSNSGGIYSNQPQHF. As DNA, the CDR3 is TGTGCCAGCAGCAATAGTGGAGGGATTTATAGCAATCAGCCCCAGCATTTT.

The J gene is TRBJ1-2, the V gene TRBV4-1, with 7 positions matching TRBD1. CDR1 MGHRA and CDR2 YSYEKL come from the germline V gene. The trim removed 1 base at V and 10 bases at J, leaving 9 bases unmatched. CDR3 length: 14 amino acids. In DNA, the CDR3 is TGCGCCAGCAGCCAAGTAAGACAGGGTGATGACTACACCTTC. Its translation: CASSQVRQGDDYTF.

The rearrangement links TRBV4-1 to TRBJ1-2; D remains unclear. The CDR3 extends over 14 amino acids. V was clipped by 3 bases and J by 3 bases, with 11 bases between them. Germline V gives CDR1 MGHRA, CDR2 YSYEKL. This chain's CDR3 is CASSQPPRDYGYTF. DNA for the CDR3: TGCGCCAGCAGCCAGCCCCCTCGCGACTATGGCTACACCTTC.

The chain is built from TRBV2 and TRBJ1-3; 7 bases are a match to TRBD1. V trimming: 6 bases; J trimming: 1 base; junction bases outside the gene matches: 15. The CDR3 spans 18 residues. Looked up from germline, CDR1 is SNHLY and CDR2 is FYNNEI. CDR3 sequence: CASRGGTEKLGSGNTIYF. CDR3 in DNA: TGTGCCAGCAGGGGGGGGACAGAAAAATTGGGGTCTGGAAACACCATATATTTT.

The rearrangement links TRBV4-2 to TRBJ2-1; D is undetermined. From germline, CDR1 is LGHNA and CDR2 YNFKEQ. CDR3 size: 13 residues. V shed 1 base and J shed 5 bases, with 6 bases lying between them. The CDR3: CASSQVPDNEQFF. DNA of the CDR3: TGTGCCAGCAGCCAAGTCCCCGACAATGAGCAGTTCTTC.

J is TRBJ1-4 and V is TRBV10-3; 7 nucleotides line up with TRBD1. V shed 6 bases and J 5 bases; nucleotides not matched to a gene: 0. The CDR3 consists of 12 residues. Per the germline V gene, CDR1 is ENHRY and CDR2 is SYGVKD. The CDR3 nucleotides are TGTGCCATCAGGACAGGGAATGAAAAACTGTTTTTT. Encoded protein: CAIRTGNEKLFF.

The rearrangement uses TRBV19 and TRBJ2-5; 9 positions agree with TRBD2. Trimming at V came to 0 bases and at J to 5 bases, leaving 7 bases not matched to a gene. In germline, CDR1 is LNHDA, CDR2 SQIVND (reference sequence). The CDR3 has 16 amino acids. The CDR3 DNA sequence: TGTGCCAGTAGTATAGATAGCGGGGGCGTAAGGGAGACCCAGTACTTC. Encoded protein: CASSIDSGGVRETQYF.

The gene calls are TRBV12-5 and TRBJ2-3; possibly TRBD1 for D (5 bases). The CDR3 covers 12 residues. CDR1 is LGHNT and CDR2 is FRNRAP in the germline V gene. V gave up 2 bases and J gave up 11 bases, with 11 bases separating them. The CDR3 nucleotides are TGTGCTAGTGGTTTGTCAGGGTTGGAGCAGTATTTT. Amino acids: CASGLSGLEQYF.

V usage is TRBV7-2 and J usage is TRBJ2-7; D might be TRBD1 (6 bases). Germline CDR1 SGHTA, CDR2 FQGNSA. CDR3 length: 15 residues. The ends were cut back, 5 bases at V and 2 bases at J, with 16 bases in the middle. The CDR3 reads CASSLIQDRAYEQYF. The CDR3 DNA sequence: TGTGCCAGCAGCCTAATCCAGGACAGAGCCTACGAGCAGTACTTC.

This clone appeared a single time. The rearrangement uses TRBV11-3 and TRBJ2-1, with TRBD2 matching over 11 bases. CDR1 is SGHNT and CDR2 is YENEEA in the germline V gene. CDR3 length: 16 amino acids. V lost 0 bases to trimming and J lost 3 bases; unmatched junction nucleotides: 1. CDR3: CASSLDGTSGYNEQFF. CDR3 coding DNA: TGTGCCAGCAGCTTAGACGGGACTAGCGGCTACAATGAGCAGTTCTTC.

The CDR3 loop reads CASSLGQAMNTEAFF. Here the CDR3 DNA reads TGTGCCAGCAGCTTGGGACAGGCCATGAACACTGAAGCTTTCTTT. V usage is TRBV7-9 and J usage is TRBJ1-1, with 8 bases fitting TRBD1. The CDR3 length is 15 residues. Germline assignment: CDR1 SEHNR and CDR2 FQNEAQ (reference sequence). J was trimmed by 0 bases and V by 3 bases; bases with no gene match: 3.

The gene calls are TRBV7-6 and TRBJ2-2, with 8 bases matching TRBD1. The germline V gene encodes CDR1 SGHVS and CDR2 FNYEAQ. The CDR3 length is 16 residues. V lost 5 bases and J lost 0; bases outside the gene matches: 5. The CDR3 nucleotides read TGTGCCAGCAGCATAACAGGGGGGACGAACACCGGGGAGCTGTTTTTT. Translating it yields CASSITGGTNTGELFF.

This clone has only one observation. This chain uses TRBV27 with TRBJ2-1, with 7 bases matching TRBD2. This CDR3 spans 15 amino acids. With V trimmed by 1 base and J by 2 bases, 2 bases remained unmatched. Germline values: CDR1 MNHEY, CDR2 SMNVEV (reference sequence). CDR3 residues: CASSLWGGPYNEQFF. CDR3 DNA sequence: TGTGCCAGCAGTTTATGGGGGGGTCCCTACAATGAGCAGTTCTTC.

The chain has TRBV10-3 and TRBJ1-5, with TRBD1 identical over 7 bases. CDR1 and CDR2 (germline): ENHRY, SYGVKD. V lost 0 bases, J lost 5 bases, and 4 bases stayed unmatched. This CDR3 region has 15 residues. The DNA of the CDR3 is TGTGCCATCAGTGAGTCGCAGGGGGTCCATCAGCCCCAGCATTTT. Its protein is CAISESQGVHQPQHF.

The rearrangement joins TRBV25-1 to TRBJ1-2; TRBD1 is a possible D gene (5 bases). V was shortened by 10 bases and J by 5 bases, with 17 bases between the two germline ends. This CDR3 spans 13 amino acids. CDR1 and CDR2 (germline): MGHDK, SYGVNS. CDR3 nucleotide sequence: TGTGCCACCGGTTGGGGGGATGTGTATGGCTACACCTTC. This gives the protein CATGWGDVYGYTF.